Listed here are 8 T cell receptor beta chains from one sample, sequenced in a study of T-cell reconstitution after alpha-beta-depleted transplantation in children. As it was prepared, the TCRbeta library received unique molecular identifiers. One entry per CDR3 protein, called by TCRdb with MiXCR from the PCR reads. The sample includes about 340,000 distinct CDR3 sequences, 13% of them seen just once. The sequences come from PBMCs, collected from the stem cell graft. The receptors here all came from a human donor who donated a stem cell graft to a child with Fanconi anemia.

The genes are TRBV4-3 and TRBJ1-4; D might be TRBD1 (6 bases). There are 15 residues in the CDR3. Germline loops: CDR1 LGHNA, CDR2 YSLEER. Trimming took off 0 bases at V and 8 bases at J, with 13 bases between the two ends. The DNA of the CDR3 is TGCGCCAGCAGCCAAGACCGGGGGGCGAGGGAAAAACTGTTTTTT. It is translated as CASSQDRGAREKLFF.

This clonotype was seen at least ten times. CDR3 sequence: CASSRAGTGYTDTQYF. The CDR3 coding sequence is TGTGCCAGCAGCCGAGCCGGGACAGGGTACACAGATACGCAGTATTTT. The V and J genes are TRBV3-1 and TRBJ2-3; 9 positions match TRBD1. J gave up 2 bases and V 4 bases, and 7 bases lay outside the gene matches. Germline V gives CDR1 LGHDT, CDR2 YNNKEL (reference sequence). The length of the CDR3 is 16 residues.

This clonotype was seen repeatedly, ten times or more. V is TRBV16 and J is TRBJ1-1; TRBD1 matches 10 bases. The CDR3 runs to 17 residues. Germline V lookup: CDR1 KGHSY, CDR2 FQNENV. The J segment lost 4 bases and the V segment lost 4 bases, leaving 12 bases of the junction unmatched. This CDR3 is CASSPLSPGQGFTEAFF. The CDR3 DNA is TGTGCCAGCAGCCCTCTAAGCCCGGGACAGGGGTTCACTGAAGCTTTCTTT.

This clonotype was recorded a few times. This chain joins TRBV13 and TRBJ1-1, with TRBD1 as a possible D gene (6 bases). Germline CDR1 and CDR2: PRHDT and FYEKMQ (reference sequence). Trimming removed 5 bases from V and 6 bases from J, with 19 bases in between. The length of the CDR3 is 15 residues. The CDR3 DNA is TGTGCCAGCAGCCTCTATTTGGGGGCCCTCGCTGAAGCTTTCTTT. It translates to CASSLYLGALAEAFF.

This clonotype was counted only a few times. This chain uses TRBV6-1 with TRBJ2-1, with 13 bases that match TRBD2. The J segment lost 0 bases and the V segment lost 7 bases, leaving 3 bases of the junction unmatched. CDR1 and CDR2 (germline): MNHNS, SASEGT. The CDR3 is 16 residues long. For the CDR3, the DNA is TGTGCCAGCAAGGGACTAGCGGGGAGCTCCTACAATGAGCAGTTCTTC. Amino acid sequence: CASKGLAGSSYNEQFF.

This clonotype has a handful of counts. The J gene is TRBJ2-3, the V gene TRBV14; 7 bases map to TRBD1. V shed 5 bases and J 4 bases; nucleotides not matched to a gene: 3. The germline V gene has CDR1 SGHDN and CDR2 FVKESK. The CDR3 covers 13 residues. CDR3 in DNA: TGTGCCAGCAGCTACGACAGGGCAGATACGCAGTATTTT. As protein: CASSYDRADTQYF.

This chain joins TRBV12-3 or TRBV12-4 and TRBJ1-6; no clear D gene. The length of the CDR3 is 15 residues. With 6 bases removed from V and 5 bases from J, the gap between germline ends came to 14 bases. The CDR3 coding sequence is TGTGCCAGCAGACAAGGCCTGGCGGATAATTCACCCCTCCACTTT. It codes for CASRQGLADNSPLHF.

Many counts were recorded for this clonotype. V is TRBV7-9 and J is TRBJ2-3; 12 nucleotides agree with TRBD2. Germline trimming cut 4 bases from V and 1 base from J; bases unmatched to any gene: 3. The germline CDR1 and CDR2 sequences are SEHNR and FQNEAQ (reference sequence). There are 16 residues in the CDR3. CDR3 in amino acids: CASSSSSGGGTDTQYF. CDR3 bases: TGTGCCAGCAGCTCCTCTAGCGGGGGGGGCACAGATACGCAGTATTTT.